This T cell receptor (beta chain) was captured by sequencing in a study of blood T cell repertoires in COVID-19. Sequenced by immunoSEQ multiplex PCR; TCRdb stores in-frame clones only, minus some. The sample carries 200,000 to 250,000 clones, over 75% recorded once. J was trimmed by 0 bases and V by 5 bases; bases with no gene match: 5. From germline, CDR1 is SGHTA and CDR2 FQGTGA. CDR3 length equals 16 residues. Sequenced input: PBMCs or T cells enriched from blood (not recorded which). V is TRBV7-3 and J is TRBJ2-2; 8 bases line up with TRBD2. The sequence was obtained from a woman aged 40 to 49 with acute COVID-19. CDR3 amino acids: CASSPPGLANTGELFF. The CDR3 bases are TGTGCCAGCAGCCCTCCGGGACTAGCGAACACCGGGGAGCTGTTTTTT.